These 30 T cell receptor beta chains originate from one sample sequenced in a study of T cells in Graves' hyperthyroidism and ophthalmopathy. The source material, RNA transcripts, was used to amplify TCR beta CDR3 regions. The TCR CDR3 first-round RT-PCR relied on the HTBI primer set. Via MiXCR, TCRdb re-called the multiplex PCR reads, giving one row per CDR3 protein. The sample consists of roughly 500,000 distinct CDR3 sequences, 24% of them appearing once. The sequenced sample was blood. The receptors were sampled from a woman between 25 and 40 years old with Graves' ophthalmopathy.

This clonotype has a count of ten or more. This chain joins TRBV15 and TRBJ1-6; possible D gene TRBD1, 5 bases. With 3 bases removed from V and 3 bases from J, the gap between germline ends came to 6 bases. The CDR3 totals 14 residues. Germline V gene lookup returns CDR1 LNHNV and CDR2 YYDKDF (reference sequence). CDR3 DNA sequence: TGTGCCACCAGCAGGACAGTCTATAATTCACCCCTCCACTTT. Protein product: CATSRTVYNSPLHF.

This clonotype occurred many times. This chain connects TRBV7-2 to TRBJ1-1; TRBD1 might be the D (5 bases). The CDR3 extends over 14 amino acids. V lost 5 bases, J lost 4 bases, and 14 bases lay in between. Germline-derived CDR1 and CDR2 are SGHTA and FQGNSA. The DNA for the CDR3 is TGTGCCAGCAGCCCCCACCAGGGATCCACTGAAGCTTTCTTT. As protein: CASSPHQGSTEAFF.

This clonotype was seen at least ten times. The rearrangement uses TRBV5-1 and TRBJ2-7, with D tentatively TRBD1 (5 bases). Germline V gene data show CDR1 as SGHRS and CDR2 as YFSETQ. V was cut by 4 bases and J by 10 bases, with 21 bases left in between. There are 14 residues in the CDR3. CDR3 sequence: CASSLGRPTQGQYF. The CDR3 bases are TGCGCCAGCAGCCTAGGACGCCCAACTCAGGGACAGTACTTC.

This clonotype was picked up many times. The chain employs TRBV24-1 and TRBJ2-2; 7 nucleotides match TRBD2. The germline CDR1 and CDR2 sequences are KGHDR and SFDVKD. CDR3 length: 15 amino acids. The V segment lost 3 bases and the J segment 3 bases; nucleotides outside the gene matches: 3. The CDR3 sequence is CATSDVLADTGELFF. The CDR3 DNA sequence: TGTGCCACCAGTGATGTGCTAGCGGACACCGGGGAGCTGTTTTTT.

This clonotype was picked up many times. The chain has TRBV2 and TRBJ1-2, with unresolved D. Germline V CDR1 and CDR2: SNHLY, FYNNEI. The CDR3 length is 12 residues. Trimming left V 3 bases short and J 4 bases short, with 6 bases between. CDR3 residues: CASSEQSYGYTF. Written as DNA, the CDR3 is TGTGCCAGCAGTGAGCAGTCCTATGGCTACACCTTC.

The rearrangement joins TRBV2 to TRBJ2-5, with D perhaps matching TRBD2 (6 bases). The ends were cut back, 0 bases at V and 7 bases at J, with 15 bases in the middle. The CDR3 length is 15 residues. Germline CDR1 SNHLY, CDR2 FYNNEI. The CDR3 region has the DNA TGTGCCAGCAGTGAAGCGCCACGGCTCGGGGGGACCCAGTACTTC. Its protein product is CASSEAPRLGGTQYF.

This clonotype has ten or more counts. V gene TRBV6-1 combines with J gene TRBJ2-7; D possibly corresponds to TRBD2 (5 bases). Deletions cut 7 bases from V and 0 bases from J, with 16 bases between. CDR1 and CDR2 from the germline V gene are MNHNS and SASEGT. The CDR3 has 15 residues. This chain's CDR3 is CASNDYPGTSYEQYF. The CDR3 DNA reads TGTGCCAGCAATGACTACCCGGGAACCTCCTACGAGCAGTACTTC.

V usage is TRBV19 and J usage is TRBJ2-6; unclear D gene. This CDR3 has 18 amino acids. Germline V CDR1 and CDR2: LNHDA, SQIVND (reference sequence). Trimming took off 3 bases at V and 0 bases at J, with 15 bases between the two ends. The chain's CDR3 is CASSIFHSTISGANVLTF. CDR3 DNA sequence: TGTGCCAGTAGTATTTTCCACAGTACAATCTCTGGGGCCAACGTCCTGACTTTC.

This clonotype was observed many times. Written as DNA, the CDR3 is TGCGCCAGCAGCCAAGATATCGGCCACACCTACGAGCAGTACTTC. The encoded protein is CASSQDIGHTYEQYF. The V and J genes are TRBV4-3 and TRBJ2-7; no clear D gene. V lost 0 bases and J lost 2, with 11 bases in between. The CDR3 runs 15 residues. CDR1 and CDR2 from the germline V gene are LGHNA and YSLEER.

This CDR3 is CASSNVPGLAGVESTTYEQYF. CDR3 sequence (DNA): TGTGCCAGCAGTAATGTTCCGGGACTAGCGGGGGTGGAGAGTACTACCTACGAGCAGTACTTC. V and J are TRBV6-9 and TRBJ2-7, with 14 bases that match TRBD2. The J segment lost 2 bases and the V segment lost 5 bases, leaving 20 bases of the junction unmatched. The CDR3 totals 21 residues. Germline V gives CDR1 MNHGY, CDR2 SVAAGI.

The rearrangement links TRBV5-1 to TRBJ1-2, with a weak D call TRBD1 (5 bases). Germline V lookup: CDR1 SGHRS, CDR2 YFSETQ. This CDR3 is 13 amino acids long. Deletions cut 3 bases from V and 8 bases from J, with 14 bases between. As DNA, the CDR3 is TGCGCCAGCAGCTCCGGGACGGCTAACGGCTACACCTTC. The encoded protein is CASSSGTANGYTF.

The V call is TRBV2, the J call TRBJ1-3, with D hard to call. CDR1 and CDR2 from the germline V gene are SNHLY and FYNNEI. There are 12 residues in the CDR3. Between the trimmed V and J ends, which lost 5 bases and 4 bases, there was a span of 6 bases. The CDR3 loop reads CASSKQGNTIYF. The CDR3 nucleotides are TGTGCCAGCAGTAAACAGGGAAACACCATATATTTT. Full variable domain (rest looked up from reference TRBV2 and TRBJ1-3): EPEVTQTPSHQVTQMGQEVILRCVPISNHLYFYWYRQILGQKVEFLVSFYNNEISEKSEIFDDQFSVERPDGSNFTLKIRSTKLEDSAMYFCASSKQGNTIYFGEGSWLTVV.

Only a few counts were recorded for this clonotype. The DNA is left out, because the CDR3 cannot be placed on it with certainty; the CDR3 is given as TCRdb lists it. This chain links TRBV20-1 with TRBJ1-2; the table's D call, TRBD1, has no DNA check behind it. The V gene's germline CDR1 is DFQATT and CDR2 SNEGSKA (reference sequence). Including both end residues, the CDR3 is 13 amino acids long. CDR3 sequence: CSPSGRESYGYTF.

This clonotype was detected ten times or more. The chain combines TRBV6-5 with TRBJ2-5; 7 bases match TRBD1. Germline values: CDR1 MNHEY, CDR2 SVGAGI. CDR3 length: 14 residues. The V segment lost 2 bases and the J segment 4 bases; nucleotides outside the gene matches: 4. For the CDR3, the DNA is TGTGCCAGCAGTTACCGGGACAGCTTAGAGACCCAGTACTTC. Its protein is CASSYRDSLETQYF.

This clonotype has a count of ten or more. The V call is TRBV20-1, the J call TRBJ2-7, with 10 bases fitting TRBD1. The CDR3 totals 16 residues. The germline gives CDR1 DFQATT, CDR2 SNEGSKA (reference sequence). V lost 3 bases to trimming and J lost 0 bases; unmatched junction nucleotides: 8. The DNA for the CDR3 is TGCAGTGCTAGCAAGGAGGGACAGGGGAGCTCCTACGAGCAGTACTTC. The encoded protein is CSASKEGQGSSYEQYF.

Many counts were recorded for this clonotype. The chain links TRBV6-4 to TRBJ2-2; D uncertain. The CDR3 is made up of 16 amino acids. Deletions cut 6 bases from V and 2 bases from J, with 16 bases between. The V gene's germline CDR1 is MRHNA and CDR2 SNTAGT. CDR3 in DNA: TGTGCCAGCAGGCTCCCTGTGAGGCATAACACCGGGGAGCTGTTTTTT. Its translation is CASRLPVRHNTGELFF.

This clonotype has a count of ten or more. The rearrangement uses TRBV6-1 and TRBJ2-7; no clear D gene. Trimming took off 3 bases at V and 2 bases at J, with 8 bases between the two ends. This CDR3 is 13 amino acids long. Germline V gene lookup returns CDR1 MNHNS and CDR2 SASEGT. The CDR3 reads CASSDLQTYEQYF. CDR3 nucleotide sequence: TGTGCCAGCAGTGATCTACAGACCTACGAGCAGTACTTC.

The sample holds many counts of this clonotype. One end of the junction is discordant with germline, which a read error may explain. This chain links TRBV19 with TRBJ2-7; D is unclear. The germline V gene has CDR1 LNHDA and CDR2 SQIVND (reference sequence). This CDR3 comprises 13 residues. CDR3 protein: CASSMARSYEQYF. CDR3 bases: TGTGCCAGTAGTATGGCTAGGTCCTATGAGCAGTACTTC.

This clonotype came up a few times. Since a much larger clone is just one base distant, this may be a read error. This CDR3 is CASSEKFYEQCF. The CDR3 DNA reads TGTGCCAGCAGTGAGAAGTTCTACGAGCAGTGCTTC. This chain connects TRBV6-2 or TRBV6-3 to TRBJ2-7, with D hard to call. The CDR3 runs to 12 residues. CDR1 and CDR2 (germline): MNHEY, SVGEGT.

This clonotype was recorded many times. The chain employs TRBV5-1 and TRBJ1-1; 11 bases line up with TRBD1. The CDR3 totals 15 residues. Germline V gene lookup returns CDR1 SGHRS and CDR2 YFSETQ. The V and J ends lost 0 bases and 4 bases, in that order; junction bases with no gene match: 2. The CDR3 bases are TGCGCCAGCAGCTTGGCAGGGACAGGGGGCACTGAAGCTTTCTTT. It specifies CASSLAGTGGTEAFF.

The chain has TRBV4-2 and TRBJ2-7, with D perhaps matching TRBD1 or TRBD2 (6 bases each). Germline V CDR1 and CDR2: LGHNA, YNFKEQ. The CDR3 covers 16 residues. Between the trimmed V and J ends, which lost 0 bases and 5 bases, there was a span of 17 bases. In nucleotides, the CDR3 is TGTGCCAGCAGCCAAGAAGTAGGGGGGAGCCCCCACGAGCAGTACTTC. Amino acids: CASSQEVGGSPHEQYF.

This clonotype was counted between two and nine times. This chain connects TRBV11-2 to TRBJ2-7; weak D call: TRBD2 (5 bases). CDR3 length equals 15 residues. Germline values: CDR1 SGHAT, CDR2 FQNNGV. V lost 5 bases, J lost 1 base, and 15 bases lay in between. CDR3 sequence reads: CASSLEEVFSYEQYF. The CDR3 bases are TGTGCCAGCAGCCTCGAGGAGGTCTTTTCCTACGAGCAGTACTTC. The full variable domain, with the rest looked up from reference TRBV11-2 and TRBJ2-7, is EAGVAQSPRYKIIEKRQSVAFWCNPISGHATLYWYQQILGQGPKLLIQFQNNGVVDDSQLPKDRFSAERLKGVDSTLKIQPAKLEDSAVYLCASSLEEVFSYEQYFGPGTRLTVT.

This clonotype was counted at least ten times. V usage is TRBV6-1 and J usage is TRBJ1-1, with D possibly being TRBD1 (6 bases). The CDR3 covers 14 residues. The V end lost 6 bases, the J end lost 4 bases, and 15 bases lay between the germline ends. Germline values: CDR1 MNHNS, CDR2 SASEGT. The CDR3 region has the DNA TGTGCCAGCAGGCCCGGGACAACGGGCACTGAAGCTTTCTTT. Its protein is CASRPGTTGTEAFF.

This clonotype was seen ten or more times. The J gene is TRBJ1-1, the V gene TRBV6-1; 9 bases line up with TRBD1. Germline V CDR1 and CDR2: MNHNS, SASEGT. CDR3 length equals 14 residues. J was trimmed by 3 bases and V by 8 bases; bases with no gene match: 7. In DNA, the CDR3 is TGTGCCAGCGCGCGACAGGGGGTGGACACTGAAGCTTTCTTT. Protein product: CASARQGVDTEAFF.

There are a few counts of this clonotype. Here the CDR3 DNA reads TGTGCCAGCAGGCCGGGACTAGCGCGATATACGCAGTATTTT. This encodes CASRPGLARYTQYF. The V call is TRBV11-2, the J call TRBJ2-3; 10 bases fit TRBD2. J lost 7 bases, V lost 6 bases, and 7 bases had no gene match. CDR1 and CDR2 from the germline V gene are SGHAT and FQNNGV. This CDR3 has 14 residues.

This clonotype was detected ten times or more. The chain couples TRBV7-2 to TRBJ1-2; 7 nucleotides match TRBD1. V lost 7 bases, J lost 8 bases, and 10 bases stayed unmatched. The CDR3 has 13 residues. The germline gives CDR1 SGHTA, CDR2 FQGNSA. This CDR3 is CASTMDRIQGYTF. In DNA, the CDR3 is TGTGCCAGCACCATGGACAGGATTCAGGGCTACACCTTC.

This rearrangement joins TRBV20-1 to TRBJ2-7, with D tentatively TRBD1 or TRBD2 (5 bases each). Germline CDR1 is DFQATT and CDR2 is SNEGSKA (reference sequence). The CDR3 is made up of 11 amino acids. Deletions cut 7 bases from V and 9 bases from J, with 16 bases between. This chain's CDR3 is CSVAHGDGQYF. In DNA, the CDR3 is TGCAGTGTGGCACACGGGGACGGGCAGTACTTC.

This clonotype was recorded many times. This rearrangement joins TRBV2 to TRBJ2-7; 9 bases line up with TRBD2. There are 15 residues in the CDR3. With V trimmed by 5 bases and J by 5 bases, 10 bases remained unmatched. Germline assignment: CDR1 SNHLY and CDR2 FYNNEI. The CDR3 DNA is TGTGCCAGCAGTCCCCTTGGCGGGGGGGCCGACGAGCAGTACTTC. Translated: CASSPLGGGADEQYF.

This clonotype has more than one count but fewer than ten. This rearrangement joins TRBV4-2 to TRBJ2-4; TRBD1 agrees at 9 bases. This CDR3 region has 19 residues. The junction had 18 bases not matched to a gene; V was cut back by 4 bases and J by 5 bases. Germline V gene sequence: CDR1 LGHNA, CDR2 YNFKEQ. For the CDR3, the DNA is TGTGCCAGCAGCCGAATTGCCCGGGACAGGGAGTCGTGGGAAAACATTCAGTACTTC. Protein: CASSRIARDRESWENIQYF.

This clonotype was found many times. The rearrangement joins TRBV7-9 to TRBJ1-1, with TRBD1 matching over 9 bases. The junction had 10 bases not matched to a gene; V was cut back by 4 bases and J by 13 bases. This CDR3 spans 13 amino acids. Germline V gene sequence: CDR1 SEHNR, CDR2 FQNEAQ (reference sequence). CDR3 region: CASSSGQGGGGFF. The CDR3 DNA reads as TGTGCCAGCAGCTCGGGACAGGGTGGCGGGGGTTTCTTT.